The clone carrying this TCR beta chain was seen just once. Sequenced by immunoSEQ multiplex PCR; TCRdb stores in-frame clones only, minus some. In the table there are 250,000 or so clones, about 85% of which are singletons. Exposed volunteers were people who met a COVID-19 case within 2 weeks before study entry. This sample was included in a study of blood T cell repertoires in COVID-19. This CDR3 is built from 14 residues. CDR1 MDHEN and CDR2 SYDVKM come from the germline V gene. The ends were cut back, 5 bases at V and 7 bases at J, with 18 bases in the middle. Specimen: PBMCs or T cells enriched from blood (not recorded which). The chain employs TRBV28 and TRBJ2-7; D remains unclear. This sequence originates from a woman aged 45-65 years who had been exposed to COVID-19. The CDR3 region is CASSPPGAPEEQYF. The CDR3 nucleotides read TGTGCCAGCAGTCCCCCAGGCGCACCTGAAGAGCAGTACTTC.